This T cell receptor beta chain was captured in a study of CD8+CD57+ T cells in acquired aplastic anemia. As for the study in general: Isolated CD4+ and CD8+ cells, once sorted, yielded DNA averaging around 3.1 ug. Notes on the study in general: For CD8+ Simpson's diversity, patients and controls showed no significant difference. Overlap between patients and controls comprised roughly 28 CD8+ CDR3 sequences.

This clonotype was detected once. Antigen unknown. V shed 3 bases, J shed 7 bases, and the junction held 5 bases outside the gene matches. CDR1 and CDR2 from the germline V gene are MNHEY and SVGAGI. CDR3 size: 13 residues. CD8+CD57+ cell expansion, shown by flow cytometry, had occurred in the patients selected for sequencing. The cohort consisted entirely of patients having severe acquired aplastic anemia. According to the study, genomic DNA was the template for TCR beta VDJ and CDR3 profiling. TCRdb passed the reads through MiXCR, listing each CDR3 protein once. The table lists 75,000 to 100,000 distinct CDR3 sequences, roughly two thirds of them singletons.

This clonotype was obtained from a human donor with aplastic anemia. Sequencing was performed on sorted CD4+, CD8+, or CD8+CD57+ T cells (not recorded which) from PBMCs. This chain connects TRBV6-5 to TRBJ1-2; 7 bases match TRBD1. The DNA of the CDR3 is TGTGCCAGCAGTTATGTGGCAGGGGGTGGCTACACCTTC. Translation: CASSYVAGGGYTF.